This TCR beta chain stems from a study of T cell repertoires in cytomegalovirus infection (dated by TCRdb to about 2019). In terms of the full investigation: Because public TCR beta signatures pointed to carriage of CMV infection together with the matching HLA type, the HLA type of each donor mattered for the analysis.

Regarding this clonotype: The specificity of this receptor is unknown. No qualities accompany the bases; no much larger clone lies one base away.

Sequencer: Illumina HiSeq 1500. The raw public reads went through TCRdb reprocessing: fastp at Q25, MiXCR clone calling, in-frame beta chains kept. Identical CDR3 protein sequences are pooled into one entry, listed with their most common genes and DNA. The sample data list approximately 630,000 distinct CDR3 sequences, and roughly 24% of these were observed just once. Roughly 8% of the sample is held by the ten biggest clonotypes. The research as a whole found: Cumulative frequency of public TCR beta family members discriminated carriers of CMV infection plus the relevant HLA type in this cohort and an independent approximately 360-donor cohort. The ex vivo response was dominated by HLA-C-restricted CMV-specific TCR beta clonotypes, which also provided the single most frequent clonotype in two of eight donors.

Based on the germline V gene (reference sequence), the CDR1 and CDR2 sequences are SEHNR and FQNEAQ. Relative to germline, V is 5 bases shorter and J is 0 bases shorter, with 11 bases between their ends. Taken from cysteine to valine, the CDR3 has 14 residues. This entry keeps only the CDR3 DNA: 42 bases, framed from base 1. The receptor's source is a human donor in good health (CMV status not recorded). Some clones in this sample may be carry-over from other donors' samples. What was sequenced was CD8+ T cells from PBMCs. The rearranged chain carries TRBV7-9 and TRBJ2-7; 5 matching bases give a weak D call of TRBD2. The base sequence is TGTGCCAGCAGCCCGGAGGTTTCCTCCTACGAGCAGTACGTC. Translated, it reads CASSPEVSSYEQYV.